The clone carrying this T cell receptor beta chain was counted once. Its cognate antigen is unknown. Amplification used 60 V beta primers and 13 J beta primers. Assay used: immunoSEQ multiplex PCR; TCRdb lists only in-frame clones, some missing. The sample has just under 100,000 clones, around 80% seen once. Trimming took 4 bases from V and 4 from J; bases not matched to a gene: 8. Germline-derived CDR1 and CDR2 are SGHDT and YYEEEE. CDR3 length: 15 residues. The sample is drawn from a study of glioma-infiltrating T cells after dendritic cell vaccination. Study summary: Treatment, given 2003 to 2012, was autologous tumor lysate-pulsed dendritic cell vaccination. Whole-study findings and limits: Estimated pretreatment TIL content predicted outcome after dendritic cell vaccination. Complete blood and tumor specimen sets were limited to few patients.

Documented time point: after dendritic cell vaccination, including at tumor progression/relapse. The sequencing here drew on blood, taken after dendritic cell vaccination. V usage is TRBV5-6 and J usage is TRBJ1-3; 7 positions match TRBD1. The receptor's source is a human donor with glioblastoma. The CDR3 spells CASSHYRGVGNTIYF. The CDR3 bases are TGTGCCAGCAGCCACTACAGGGGAGTAGGAAACACCATATATTTT.